This TCR beta chain is drawn from a study of blood T cells in healthy people across ages. For the second PCR, which ran for roughly 7 to 11 cycles, a sample-barcoded 5' primer and a J-beta primer mix were used. Every sample produced at least 2.5 million CDR3-containing paired-end reads. TCRdb redid the calling of the 5' RACE reads with MiXCR, one entry per CDR3 protein. This repertoire shows 580,000 or so distinct CDR3 sequences, under 55% found once; its top ten account for under 30%. Per germline, CDR1 DFQATT and CDR2 SNEGSKA (reference sequence). V was pared by 3 bases and J by 2 bases, with 11 bases between. The CDR3 is made up of 14 amino acids.

This TCR was recovered from an older man in good health. Sequencing input: blood. The chain carries TRBV20-1 and TRBJ1-5; TRBD1 is a possible D gene (5 bases). In DNA, the CDR3 is TGCAGTGCTAGGAACAGGCTTCGCAATCAGCCCCAGCATTTT. This encodes CSARNRLRNQPQHF.